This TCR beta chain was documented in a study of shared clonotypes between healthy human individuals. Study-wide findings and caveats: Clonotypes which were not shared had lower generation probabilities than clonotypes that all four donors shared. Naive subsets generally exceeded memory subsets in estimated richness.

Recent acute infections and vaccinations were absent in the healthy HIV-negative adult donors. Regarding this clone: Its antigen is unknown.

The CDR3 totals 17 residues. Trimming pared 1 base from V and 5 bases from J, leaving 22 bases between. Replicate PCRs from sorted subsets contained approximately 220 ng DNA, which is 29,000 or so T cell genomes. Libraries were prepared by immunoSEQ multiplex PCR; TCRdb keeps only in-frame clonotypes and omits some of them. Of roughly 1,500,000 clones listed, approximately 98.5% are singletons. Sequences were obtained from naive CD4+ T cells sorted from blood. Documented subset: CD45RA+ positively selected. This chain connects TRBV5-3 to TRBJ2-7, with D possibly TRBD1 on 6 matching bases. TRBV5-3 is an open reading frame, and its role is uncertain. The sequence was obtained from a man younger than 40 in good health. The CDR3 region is CARSLHPYRDKGHEQYF. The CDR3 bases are TGTGCCAGAAGCTTGCACCCATACCGGGACAAGGGACACGAGCAGTACTTC.